A single sample gave rise to the 9 T cell receptor beta chains below, sequenced in a study of T cells in women clearing cervical HPV infection. Assay used: immunoSEQ multiplex PCR; TCRdb lists only in-frame clones, some missing. In all, the sample yields around 29,000 clones. Sample: blood buffy coat. The receptors derive from a woman between 18 and 70 years old with a cervical HPV16 infection that either progressed to CIN3+ or cleared (not recorded which).

About this clone: The missing CDR3 end, 3 residues past where the read stops, is filled in from the germline J gene. V is TRBV5-4 and J is TRBJ2-2; D might be TRBD2 (5 bases). The germline gives CDR1 SGHNT, CDR2 YYREEE (reference sequence). The CDR3 contains 15 residues. The germline V and J ends were trimmed by 4 bases and 0 bases, with 10 bases remaining between them. CDR3 in amino acids: CASSKDFSNTGELFF. The DNA read from the CDR3 is TGTGCCAGCAGCAAGGACTTTTCGAACACCGGGGAG.

Remarks on this clone: The read halts 3 residues ahead of the CDR3 end, with the missing end drawn from the germline J gene. This rearrangement joins TRBV30 to TRBJ2-7; a weak D match, TRBD1 (5 bases). CDR1 is GTSNPN, CDR2 SVGIG, per germline (reference sequence). This CDR3 spans 12 amino acids. The V end lost 3 bases, the J end lost 2 bases, and 8 bases lay between the germline ends. The CDR3 region is CAWSRVTYEQYF. Partial CDR3 DNA: TGTGCCTGGAGCAGGGTAACCTACGAG.

On this clone itself: The read gets to within 3 residues of the CDR3 end, and the germline J gene fills in the rest. The V gene is TRBV7-6, the J gene TRBJ2-1, with D hard to call. From germline, CDR1 is SGHVS and CDR2 FNYEAQ. The V and J ends lost 1 base and 6 bases respectively, with 10 bases between them. The CDR3 loop spans 14 amino acids. The CDR3 bases that were read are TGTGCCAGCAGCTTAGTACGCCTAACCAATGAG. Its translation is CASSLVRLTNE. The complete CDR3 reads CASSLVRLTNEQFF. Supplemented by reference TRBV7-6 and TRBJ2-1, the full variable domain reads GAGVSQSPRYKVTKRGQDVALRCDPISGHVSLYWYRQALGQGPEFLTYFNYEAQQDKSGLPNDRFSAERPEGSISTLTIQRTEQRDSAMYRCASSLVRLTNEQFFGPGTRLTVL.

As for this clone: Coverage ceases 3 residues before the CDR3 finishes, and the germline J gene fills in the end. This chain connects TRBV5-8 to TRBJ1-2, with 7 bases identical to TRBD1. The CDR3 has 14 amino acids. Trimming at V came to 2 bases and at J to 4 bases, leaving 5 bases not matched to a gene. Germline CDR1 SGHTS, CDR2 YDEGEE. The CDR3 sequence is CASSFWAGGYGYTF. The DNA read from the CDR3 is TGTGCCAGCAGCTTCTGGGCAGGGGGCTATGGC.

The covered CDR3 bases are TGTGCCAGCAGCTTCGGGACAGGGGCGTACAATGAG. It translates to CASSFGTGAYNE. The whole CDR3 region reads CASSFGTGAYNEQFF. This rearrangement joins TRBV7-9 to TRBJ2-1, with 10 bases that match TRBD1. From the germline J gene comes the end of the CDR3, since the read stops 3 residues before it. This CDR3 is 15 amino acids long. The V and J ends lost 3 bases and 4 bases, in that order; junction bases with no gene match: 3. CDR1 and CDR2 from the germline V gene are SEHNR and FQNEAQ (reference sequence).

In regard to this clone: The read halts 3 residues ahead of the CDR3 end, with the missing end drawn from the germline J gene. The rearrangement uses TRBV5-5 and TRBJ2-2; maybe TRBD1 (5 bases). CDR3 length equals 14 residues. Germline assignment: CDR1 SGHKS and CDR2 YYEKEE (reference sequence). V shed 2 bases and J shed 7 bases, with 12 bases lying between them. The CDR3 DNA, read in part, is TGTGCCAGCAGCTTCGGAAGGGGCTTCGGGGAG. Translated, it gives CASSFGRGFGE. The whole CDR3 is CASSFGRGFGELFF.

The part of the CDR3 DNA that was read is TGCGCCAGCAGTCCATCTATCGGGGGGGGCACAGATACG. The encoded protein is CASSPSIGGGTDT. The CDR3, in full, reads CASSPSIGGGTDTQYF. The chain couples TRBV5-1 to TRBJ2-3; 8 nucleotides line up with TRBD2. Coverage ceases 3 residues before the CDR3 finishes, and the germline J gene fills in the end. The V gene's germline CDR1 is SGHRS and CDR2 YFSETQ. Trimming removed 5 bases from V and 1 base from J; junction bases left unmatched: 9. The CDR3 spans 16 residues.

A note on this clone: The CDR3 end lies 3 residues beyond the end of the read and is filled in from the germline J gene. This sequence joins TRBV14 and TRBJ1-1; 8 bases fit TRBD1. The V segment lost 3 bases and the J segment 5 bases; nucleotides outside the gene matches: 5. Per the germline V gene, CDR1 is SGHDN and CDR2 is FVKESK. The CDR3 runs 14 residues. CDR3 sequence reads: CASSQWTGNTEAFF. The CDR3 bases that were read are TGTGCCAGCAGCCAGTGGACAGGGAATACTGAA. The full variable domain, its missing parts supplied by reference TRBV14 and TRBJ1-1, is EAGVTQFPSHSVIEKGQTVTLRCDPISGHDNLYWYRRVMGKEIKFLLHFVKESKQDESGMPNNRFLAERTGGTYSTLKVQPAELEDSGVYFCASSQWTGNTEAFFGQGTRLTVV.

Turning to this clone: The CDR3 end lies 3 residues beyond the end of the read and is filled in from the germline J gene. The chain employs TRBV19 and TRBJ2-1; 9 bases agree with TRBD2. V was clipped by 7 bases and J by 6 bases; unmatched bases: 7. CDR1 and CDR2 (germline): LNHDA, SQIVND (reference sequence). This CDR3 contains 14 residues. CDR3 protein: CASMVVAGVNEQFF. CDR3 DNA (partial): TGTGCCAGTATGGTAGTAGCGGGAGTCAATGAG.